This entry concerns a single TCR beta chain. The data belong to a study of blood T cell repertoires in COVID-19. Study in general: PBMCs, B-cell-depleted T cells, or T cells provided the cDNA or gDNA that made up the material.

TCRdb's copy holds only in-frame clones and misses some; the assay was immunoSEQ multiplex PCR. The data hold about 100,000 clones, with 87% observed a single time. V was shortened by 5 bases and J by 3 bases, with 10 bases between the two germline ends. Germline lookup yields CDR1 MNHEY and CDR2 SVGEGT. This CDR3 contains 13 residues. This chain uses TRBV6-2 or TRBV6-3 with TRBJ1-2; TRBD1 might be the D (6 bases). The sequenced sample was peripheral blood. The receptor was isolated from a man aged 25 to 40 in a cohort sampled during active COVID-19. The CDR3 DNA reads as TGTGCCAGCAGTCCCCGGACAGACTATGGCTACACCTTC. It translates to CASSPRTDYGYTF.